This T cell receptor (beta chain) was retrieved from a study of blood T cell repertoires in COVID-19. Study in general: Sources were T cells, B-cell-depleted T cells, or PBMCs; the material itself was cDNA or gDNA.

The CDR3 loop spans 19 amino acids. Looked up from germline, CDR1 is SGHDT and CDR2 is YYEEEE. The J segment lost 8 bases and the V segment lost 0 bases, leaving 20 bases of the junction unmatched. Per the original data handling: Estimated nucleated cell counts came from reference gene primer amplification. Method: immunoSEQ multiplex PCR; TCRdb's copy keeps in-frame clones and lacks some. That table supplies the V and J calls and clone size; D and trimming were determined from the DNA. Of 150,000 or so clones in the sample, about 80% are singletons; the top ten hold less than 30%. The chain carries TRBV5-6 and TRBJ2-1, with 7 bases fitting TRBD2. The sequenced sample consisted of peripheral blood. This clonotype originated in an older woman with acute or convalescent COVID-19. In nucleotides, the CDR3 is TGTGCCAGCAGCTTGGCGGGGGGTCTAGGGCGGCTAAGCTCCGATGAGCAGTTCTTC. Translation gives CASSLAGGLGRLSSDEQFF.